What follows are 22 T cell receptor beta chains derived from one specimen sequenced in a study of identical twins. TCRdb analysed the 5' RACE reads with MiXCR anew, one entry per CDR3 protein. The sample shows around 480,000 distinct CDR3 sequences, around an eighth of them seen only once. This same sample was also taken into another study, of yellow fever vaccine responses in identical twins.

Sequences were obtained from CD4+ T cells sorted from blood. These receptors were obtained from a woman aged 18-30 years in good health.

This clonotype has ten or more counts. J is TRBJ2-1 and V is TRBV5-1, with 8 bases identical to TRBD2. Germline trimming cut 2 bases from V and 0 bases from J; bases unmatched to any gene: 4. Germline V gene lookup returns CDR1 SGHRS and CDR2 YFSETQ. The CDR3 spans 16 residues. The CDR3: CASSFNSGNSYNEQFF. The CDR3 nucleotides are TGCGCCAGCAGCTTCAATAGCGGGAACTCCTACAATGAGCAGTTCTTC.

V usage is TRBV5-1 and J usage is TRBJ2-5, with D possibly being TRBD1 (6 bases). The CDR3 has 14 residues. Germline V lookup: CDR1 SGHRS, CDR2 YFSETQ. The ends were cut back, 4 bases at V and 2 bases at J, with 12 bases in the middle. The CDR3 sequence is CASSPTDRQETQYF. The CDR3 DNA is TGCGCCAGCAGCCCGACGGACAGACAAGAGACCCAGTACTTC.

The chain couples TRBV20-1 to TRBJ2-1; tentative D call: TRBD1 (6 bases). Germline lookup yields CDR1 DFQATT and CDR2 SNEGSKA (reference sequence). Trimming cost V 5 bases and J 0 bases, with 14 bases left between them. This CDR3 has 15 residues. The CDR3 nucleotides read TGCAGTGCTCCGGACAGCTTTAACTCCTACAATGAGCAGTTCTTC. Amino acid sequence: CSAPDSFNSYNEQFF.

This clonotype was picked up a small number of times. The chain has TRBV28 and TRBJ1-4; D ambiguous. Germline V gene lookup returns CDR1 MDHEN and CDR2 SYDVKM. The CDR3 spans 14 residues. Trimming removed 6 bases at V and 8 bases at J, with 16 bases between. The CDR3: CASSRPTAGEKLFF. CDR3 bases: TGTGCCAGCAGCAGGCCTACTGCGGGGGAAAAACTGTTTTTT.

Here the CDR3 reads CASSLSPVGNEQFF. CDR3 DNA: TGTGCCAGCAGCTTATCGCCAGTCGGGAATGAGCAGTTCTTC. The rearrangement uses TRBV11-3 and TRBJ2-1; D call uncertain. V was clipped by 2 bases and J by 7 bases, with 12 bases between them. The CDR3 extends over 14 amino acids. Germline V gene sequence: CDR1 SGHNT, CDR2 YENEEA.

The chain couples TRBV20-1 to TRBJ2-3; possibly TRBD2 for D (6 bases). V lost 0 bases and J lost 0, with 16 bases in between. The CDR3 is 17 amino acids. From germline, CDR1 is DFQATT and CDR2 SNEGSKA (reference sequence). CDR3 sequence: CSARDRELLPSTDTQYF. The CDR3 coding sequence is TGCAGTGCTAGAGATCGGGAGTTACTTCCTAGCACAGATACGCAGTATTTT.

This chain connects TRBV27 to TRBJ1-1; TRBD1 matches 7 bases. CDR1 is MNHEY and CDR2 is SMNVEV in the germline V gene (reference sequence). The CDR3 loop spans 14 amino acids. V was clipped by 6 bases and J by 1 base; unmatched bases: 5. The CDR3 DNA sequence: TGTGCCAGCAGATCGACAGGGTGGAACACTGAAGCTTTCTTT. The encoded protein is CASRSTGWNTEAFF.

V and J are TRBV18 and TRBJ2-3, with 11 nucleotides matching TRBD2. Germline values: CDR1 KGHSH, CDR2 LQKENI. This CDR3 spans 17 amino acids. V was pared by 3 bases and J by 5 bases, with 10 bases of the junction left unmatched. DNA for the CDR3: TGTGCCAGCTCACCGTTGGCTAGCGGGAGGAAAATAGATACGCAGTATTTT. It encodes CASSPLASGRKIDTQYF.

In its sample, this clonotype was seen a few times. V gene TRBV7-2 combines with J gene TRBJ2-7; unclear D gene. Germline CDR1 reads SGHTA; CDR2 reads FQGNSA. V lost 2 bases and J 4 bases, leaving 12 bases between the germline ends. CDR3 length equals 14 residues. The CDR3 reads CASSLPGSVYEQYF. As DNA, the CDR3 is TGTGCCAGCAGCTTACCGGGCTCCGTTTACGAGCAGTACTTC.

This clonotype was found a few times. In DNA form, the CDR3 reads TGTGCCAGCGGCCGGGACAGGGTTCAGCCCCAGCATTTT. It encodes CASGRDRVQPQHF. The V call is TRBV2, the J call TRBJ1-5; TRBD1 matches at 9 bases. Trimming cost V 8 bases and J 6 bases; bases outside gene matches: 5. The CDR3 has 13 amino acids. The germline gives CDR1 SNHLY, CDR2 FYNNEI.

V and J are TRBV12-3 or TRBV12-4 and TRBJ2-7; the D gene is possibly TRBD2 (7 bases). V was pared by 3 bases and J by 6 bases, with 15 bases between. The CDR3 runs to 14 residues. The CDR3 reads CASSFGGPISEQYF. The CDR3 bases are TGTGCCAGCAGTTTCGGGGGGCCCATTTCCGAGCAGTACTTC.

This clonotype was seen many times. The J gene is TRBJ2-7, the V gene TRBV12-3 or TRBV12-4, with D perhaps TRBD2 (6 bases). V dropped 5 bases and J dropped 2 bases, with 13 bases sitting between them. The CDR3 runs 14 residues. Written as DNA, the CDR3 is TGTGCCAGCAGTCTCGGGACTGGGACCTACGAGCAGTACTTC. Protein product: CASSLGTGTYEQYF.

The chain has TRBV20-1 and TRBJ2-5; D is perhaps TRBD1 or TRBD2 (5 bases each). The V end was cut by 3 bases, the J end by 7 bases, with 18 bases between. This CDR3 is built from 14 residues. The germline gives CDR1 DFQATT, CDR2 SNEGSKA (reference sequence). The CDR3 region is CSARGRALQGTQYF. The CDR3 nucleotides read TGCAGTGCTAGGGGGCGGGCGCTCCAGGGGACCCAGTACTTC.

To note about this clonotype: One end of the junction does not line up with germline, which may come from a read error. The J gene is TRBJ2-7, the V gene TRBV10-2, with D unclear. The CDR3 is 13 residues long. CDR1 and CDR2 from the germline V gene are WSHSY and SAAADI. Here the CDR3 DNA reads TGCGCCAGCACCCCGAGTCCGGGTTACGAGCGGTACTTC. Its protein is CASTPSPGYERYF.

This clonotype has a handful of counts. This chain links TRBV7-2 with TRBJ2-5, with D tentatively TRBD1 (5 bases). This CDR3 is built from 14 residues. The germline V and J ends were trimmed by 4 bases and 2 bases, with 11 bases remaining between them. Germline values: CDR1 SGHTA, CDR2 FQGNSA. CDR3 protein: CASSWIRGQETQYF. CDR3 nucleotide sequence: TGTGCCAGCAGCTGGATAAGGGGTCAAGAGACCCAGTACTTC.

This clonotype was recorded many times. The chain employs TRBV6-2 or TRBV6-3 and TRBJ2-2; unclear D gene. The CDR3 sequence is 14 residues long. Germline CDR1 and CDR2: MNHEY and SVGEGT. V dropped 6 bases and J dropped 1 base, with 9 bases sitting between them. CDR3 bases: TGTGCCAGCAGAAGCGCTATGAACACCGGGGAGCTGTTTTTT. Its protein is CASRSAMNTGELFF.

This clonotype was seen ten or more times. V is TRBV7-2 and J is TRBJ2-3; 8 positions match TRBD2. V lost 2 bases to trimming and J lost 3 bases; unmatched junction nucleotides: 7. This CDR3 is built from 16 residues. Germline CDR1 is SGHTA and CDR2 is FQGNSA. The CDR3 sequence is CASSLFAGGPTDTQYF. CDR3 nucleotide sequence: TGTGCCAGCAGCTTATTCGCGGGGGGCCCGACAGATACGCAGTATTTT. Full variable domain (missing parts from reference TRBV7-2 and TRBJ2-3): GAGVSQSPSNKVTEKGKDVELRCDPISGHTALYWYRQSLGQGLEFLIYFQGNSAPDKSGLPSDRFSAERTGGSVSTLTIQRTQQEDSAVYLCASSLFAGGPTDTQYFGPGTRLTVL.

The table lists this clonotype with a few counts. The CDR3 spells CASSLKTSGGASDTQYF. DNA of the CDR3: TGCGCCAGCAGCTTGAAAACTAGCGGGGGGGCCTCAGATACGCAGTATTTT. The chain is built from TRBV5-1 and TRBJ2-3; 13 nucleotides align to TRBD2. CDR1 SGHRS and CDR2 YFSETQ come from the germline V gene. J lost 4 bases, V lost 1 base, and 6 bases had no gene match. This CDR3 is 17 amino acids long.

Here the CDR3 DNA reads TGCGCCAGCAGCGAGGGGACAGGGGAGTTACACGAGCAGTACTTC. It codes for CASSEGTGELHEQYF. The genes are TRBV10-1 and TRBJ2-7; TRBD1 agrees at 10 bases. Germline assignment: CDR1 WNHNN and CDR2 SYGVQD (reference sequence). This CDR3 is 15 amino acids long. With 6 bases clipped from V and 5 bases from J, the junction kept 10 bases outside the gene matches.

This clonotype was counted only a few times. CDR3 sequence reads: CASSQGVSPLHF. The CDR3 region has the DNA TGTGCCAGCAGCCAGGGGGTTTCACCCCTCCACTTT. The rearrangement uses TRBV12-3 or TRBV12-4 and TRBJ1-6, with 7 bases that match TRBD1. J lost 9 bases, V lost 6 bases, and 2 bases had no gene match. The CDR3 has 12 residues.

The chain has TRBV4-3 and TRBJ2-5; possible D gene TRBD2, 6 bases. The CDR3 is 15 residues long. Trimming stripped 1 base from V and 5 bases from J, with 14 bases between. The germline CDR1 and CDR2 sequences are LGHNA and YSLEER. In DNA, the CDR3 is TGCGCCAGCAGCCAAGGAGGAGGGCTCCCGGAGACCCAGTACTTC. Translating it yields CASSQGGGLPETQYF.

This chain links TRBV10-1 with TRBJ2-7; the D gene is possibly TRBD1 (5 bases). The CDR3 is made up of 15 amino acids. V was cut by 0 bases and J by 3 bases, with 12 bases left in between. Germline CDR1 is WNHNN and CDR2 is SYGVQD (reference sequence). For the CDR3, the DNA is TGCGCCAGCAGTGAGTCGATAGGGGTGGGCTACGAGCAGTACTTC. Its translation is CASSESIGVGYEQYF.